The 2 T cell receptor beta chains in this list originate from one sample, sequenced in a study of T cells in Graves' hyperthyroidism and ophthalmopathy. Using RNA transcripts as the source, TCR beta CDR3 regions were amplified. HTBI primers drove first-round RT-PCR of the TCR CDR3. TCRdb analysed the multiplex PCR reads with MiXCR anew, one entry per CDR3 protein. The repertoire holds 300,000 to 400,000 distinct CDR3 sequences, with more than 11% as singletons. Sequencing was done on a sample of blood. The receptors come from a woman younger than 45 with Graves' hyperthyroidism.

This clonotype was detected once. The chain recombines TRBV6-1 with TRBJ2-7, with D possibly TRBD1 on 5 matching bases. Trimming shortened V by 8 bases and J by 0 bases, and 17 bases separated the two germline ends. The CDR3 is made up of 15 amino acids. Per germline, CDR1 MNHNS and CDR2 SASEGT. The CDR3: CASLKTGISSYEQYF. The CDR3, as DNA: TGTGCCAGCCTAAAAACAGGAATCAGCTCCTACGAGCAGTACTTC.

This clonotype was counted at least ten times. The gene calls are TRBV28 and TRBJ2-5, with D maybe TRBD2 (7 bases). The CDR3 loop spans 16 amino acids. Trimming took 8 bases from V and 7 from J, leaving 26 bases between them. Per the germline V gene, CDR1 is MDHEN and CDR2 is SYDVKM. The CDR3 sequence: CASGLGGGSSFGTQYF. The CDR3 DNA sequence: TGTGCCAGCGGCTTGGGGGGCGGGAGTAGTTTCGGGACCCAGTACTTC.